This is a list of T cell receptor beta chains from one sample in a study of shared clonotypes between healthy human individuals. The data were produced by immunoSEQ multiplex PCR, yet TCRdb's version contains in-frame clones alone and is incomplete. The sample lists about 1.1 million clones, roughly 80% seen once, with 0.85% to 1% in the top ten. The sequenced sample consisted of memory CD4+ T cells from PBMCs. The receptor set was obtained from a man aged 18 to 30 in good health. Some clones in this sample may be carry-over from other donors' samples. The CDR3 runs from the conserved cysteine through the conserved F or W. The D gene is left open where the match is weak. Rows give clone size only sometimes, using once, few, many, or a class for an expanded clone.

CDR3 protein: CATPNPPGQETQYF; CDR3 DNA: TGTGCCACCCCGAACCCACCAGGGCAAGAGACCCAGTACTTC; clone size: -; J gene: TRBJ2-5; V gene: TRBV6-1; D gene: -
CDR3 protein: CASSRQGGSYEQYF; CDR3 DNA: TGTGCCAGCAGTCGACAGGGCGGGAGTTACGAGCAGTACTTC; clone size: -; J gene: TRBJ2-7; V gene: TRBV27; D gene: -
CDR3 protein: CASIKTSGQYNEQFF; CDR3 DNA: TGTGCCAGCATCAAGACTAGCGGGCAATACAATGAGCAGTTCTTC; clone size: -; J gene: TRBJ2-1; V gene: TRBV7-9; D gene: TRBD2
CDR3 protein: CASSPVQGAETQYF; CDR3 DNA: TGCGCCAGCAGCCCCGTCCAGGGGGCCGAGACCCAGTACTTC; clone size: -; J gene: TRBJ2-5; V gene: TRBV5-1; D gene: TRBD1
CDR3 protein: CASWGGAIEGTEAFF; CDR3 DNA: TGCGCCAGCTGGGGAGGGGCGATCGAGGGGACTGAAGCTTTCTTT; clone size: -; J gene: TRBJ1-1; V gene: TRBV5-1; D gene: -
CDR3 protein: CASSAQVAGMDIQYF; CDR3 DNA: TGCGCCAGCAGCGCCCAAGTAGCGGGTATGGACATTCAGTACTTC; clone size: -; J gene: TRBJ2-4; V gene: TRBV5-1; D gene: TRBD2
CDR3 protein: CASTELAGRTGELFF; CDR3 DNA: TGTGCCAGCACCGAACTAGCGGGTCGGACCGGGGAGCTGTTTTTT; clone size: many; J gene: TRBJ2-2; V gene: TRBV13; D gene: TRBD2
CDR3 protein: CASSASTSRPKYLYEQYF; CDR3 DNA: TGTGCCAGCAGTGCGTCGACATCCCGACCCAAATACCTTTACGAGCAGTACTTC; clone size: -; J gene: TRBJ2-7; V gene: TRBV6-1; D gene: -
CDR3 protein: CASSLPERNTGELFF; CDR3 DNA: TGCGCCAGCAGCTTGCCCGAGAGGAACACCGGGGAGCTGTTTTTT; clone size: -; J gene: TRBJ2-2; V gene: TRBV5-1; D gene: -
CDR3 protein: CASSFFQGAYEQYF; CDR3 DNA: TGTGCCAGCAGTTTCTTCCAGGGCGCCTACGAGCAGTACTTC; clone size: -; J gene: TRBJ2-7; V gene: TRBV28; D gene: -
CDR3 protein: CASSLVTGQETQYF; CDR3 DNA: TGTGCCAGCAGCTTAGTAACAGGGCAAGAGACCCAGTACTTC; clone size: -; J gene: TRBJ2-5; V gene: TRBV7-9; D gene: -
CDR3 protein: CASSPPGSILRNTIYF; CDR3 DNA: TGTGCCAGCTCACCACCCGGGAGTATTTTGAGAAACACCATATATTTT; clone size: many; J gene: TRBJ1-3; V gene: TRBV18; D gene: -
CDR3 protein: CASSLGQGGYGYTF; CDR3 DNA: TGTGCCAGCAGCTTGGGACAGGGAGGTTATGGCTACACCTTC; clone size: -; J gene: TRBJ1-2; V gene: TRBV5-6; D gene: TRBD1
CDR3 protein: CASSEFGGRLDGTDTQYF; CDR3 DNA: TGTGCCAGCAGTGAATTCGGGGGGCGGTTGGACGGCACAGATACGCAGTATTTT; clone size: -; J gene: TRBJ2-3; V gene: TRBV6-1; D gene: -
CDR3 protein: CATSSLGTSGRSRAYNEQFF; CDR3 DNA: TGTGCCACCAGCAGTCTCGGGACTAGCGGGAGAAGTAGGGCCTACAATGAGCAGTTCTTC; clone size: few; J gene: TRBJ2-1; V gene: TRBV15; D gene: TRBD2
CDR3 protein: CASSFGAGGTGELFF; CDR3 DNA: TGCGCCAGCAGCTTTGGGGCAGGCGGAACCGGGGAGCTGTTTTTT; clone size: -; J gene: TRBJ2-2; V gene: TRBV5-1; D gene: -
CDR3 protein: CASSHRDTPLANTQYF; CDR3 DNA: TGTGCCAGCAGCCACCGGGACACCCCGCTGGCTAATACGCAGTATTTT; clone size: once; J gene: TRBJ2-3; V gene: TRBV6-4; D gene: -
CDR3 protein: CASSLDFTYEQYF; CDR3 DNA: TGTGCCAGCAGCTTGGACTTCACCTACGAGCAGTACTTC; clone size: -; J gene: TRBJ2-7; V gene: TRBV7-9; D gene: -
CDR3 protein: CAWSVRQVDTGELFF; CDR3 DNA: TGTGCCTGGAGTGTAAGGCAGGTGGACACCGGGGAGCTGTTTTTT; clone size: -; J gene: TRBJ2-2; V gene: TRBV30; D gene: -
CDR3 protein: CATQRLENTGELFF; CDR3 DNA: TGTGCCACTCAGAGGCTAGAGAACACCGGGGAGCTGTTTTTT; clone size: -; J gene: TRBJ2-2; V gene: TRBV28; D gene: -
CDR3 protein: CASRLQGSGVINEQFF; CDR3 DNA: TGTGCCAGCAGGCTACAGGGTTCAGGGGTGATAAATGAGCAGTTCTTC; clone size: once; J gene: TRBJ2-1; V gene: TRBV5-5; D gene: -
CDR3 protein: CASSWHGGGNEQFF; CDR3 DNA: TGTGCCAGCAGTTGGCACGGGGGTGGTAATGAGCAGTTCTTC; clone size: -; J gene: TRBJ2-1; V gene: TRBV28; D gene: -
CDR3 protein: CASSLGQIAYEQYF; CDR3 DNA: TGCGCCAGCAGCTTGGGGCAGATAGCCTACGAGCAGTACTTC; clone size: once; J gene: TRBJ2-7; V gene: TRBV5-1; D gene: -
CDR3 protein: CASSSFDNEQFF; CDR3 DNA: TGCGCCAGCAGCTCCTTTGACAATGAGCAGTTCTTC; clone size: -; J gene: TRBJ2-1; V gene: TRBV5-1; D gene: -
CDR3 protein: CASSEGVVRLNGYTF; CDR3 DNA: TGTGCCAGCAGTGAAGGGGTAGTACGGTTGAATGGCTACACCTTC; clone size: -; J gene: TRBJ1-2; V gene: TRBV6-1; D gene: -
CDR3 protein: CASSSPSLTQYF; CDR3 DNA: TGTGCCAGCAGCTCTCCTTCACTTACGCAGTATTTT; clone size: -; J gene: TRBJ2-3; V gene: TRBV7-8; D gene: -
CDR3 protein: CASSSGLAGPRDTQYF; CDR3 DNA: TGTGCCAGCAGCTCTGGACTAGCGGGGCCCAGGGATACGCAGTATTTT; clone size: -; J gene: TRBJ2-3; V gene: TRBV7-9; D gene: TRBD2